This TCR beta chain was identified during a study of human T cells and chemical hapten exposure. On the study more broadly: Across its approximately 25 weeks, the study gave patients weekly diphenylcyclopropenone doses to the scalp.

The germline gives CDR1 MNHEY, CDR2 SVGAGI. Trimming removed 6 bases from V and 4 bases from J, with 4 bases in between. The CDR3 spans 11 residues. Time point reported: pre-sensitization, week 0. Documented treatment: therapeutic diphenylcyclopropenone sensitization with weekly scalp DPC. Staff drew blood before applying each patch test. Single cDNA molecules in the library carried unique molecular identifiers attached during preparation. Under the authors' procedure: Ranging from roughly 23,224 to 700,000, TCR counts per sample had a median value of 95,638. TCRdb passed the RACE reads through MiXCR, listing each CDR3 protein once. The V and J calls were not made by the authors but by TCRdb's processing. The data hold about 120,000 distinct CDR3 sequences, with around an eighth observed a single time.

The source is a woman aged 18-29 years with alopecia areata. Some clones in this sample may be carry-over from other donors' samples. The sequences come from whole blood, collected in connection with sensitization to the hapten diphenylcyclopropenone (DPC). This rearrangement joins TRBV6-5 to TRBJ1-3, with unresolved D. This chain's CDR3 is CASSQGNTIYF. For the CDR3, the DNA is TGTGCCAGCAGCCAGGGAAACACCATATATTTT.